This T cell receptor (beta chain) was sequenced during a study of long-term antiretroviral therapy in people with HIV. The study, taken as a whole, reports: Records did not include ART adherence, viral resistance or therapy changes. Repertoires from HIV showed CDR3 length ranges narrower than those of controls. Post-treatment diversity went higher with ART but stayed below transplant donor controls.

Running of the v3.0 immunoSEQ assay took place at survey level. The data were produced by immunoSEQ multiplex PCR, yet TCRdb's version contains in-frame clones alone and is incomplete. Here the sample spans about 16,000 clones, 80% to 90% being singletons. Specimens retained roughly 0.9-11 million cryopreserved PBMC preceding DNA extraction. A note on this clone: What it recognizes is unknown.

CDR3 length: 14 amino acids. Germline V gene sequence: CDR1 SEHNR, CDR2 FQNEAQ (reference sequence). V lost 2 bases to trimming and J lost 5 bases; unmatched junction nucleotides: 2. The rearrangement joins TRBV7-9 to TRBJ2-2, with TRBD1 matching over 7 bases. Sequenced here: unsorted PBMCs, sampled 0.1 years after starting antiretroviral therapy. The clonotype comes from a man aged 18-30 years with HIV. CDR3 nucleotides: TGTGCCAGCAGCTTAACAGGGGAAACCGGGGAGCTGTTTTTT. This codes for CASSLTGETGELFF.